These T cell receptor beta chains were read from a single sample in a study of neoadjuvant anti-PD-1 for oral cavity cancer. Using immunoSEQ multiplex PCR, the repertoire was profiled, and TCRdb retains in-frame clones only, with some absent. The repertoire holds 65,000 to 95,000 clones, with under 90% as singletons. The sequencing used PBMCs, collected before nivolumab (anti-PD-1) treatment. All receptors come from a person between 35 and 79 years old with oral cavity squamous cell carcinoma. Both conserved end residues are part of each CDR3. The D gene is left open where the match is weak. Not all rows give a size; the values are once, few, many and, for expanded clones, a class.

cdr3_nt cdr3_aa clone_size j_call d_call v_call
TGCAGTGCTAGAGATATGGGTGAGCAGTTCTTC CSARDMGEQFF NA TRBJ2-1 NA TRBV20-1
TGTGCCAGCAGCCCCGTAGGCTACGAGCAGTACTTC CASSPVGYEQYF NA TRBJ2-7 NA TRBV6-1
TGCGCCAGCAGCTTAGGACTAGAGAACACCGGGGAGCTGTTTTTT CASSLGLENTGELFF NA TRBJ2-2 TRBD2 TRBV5-1
TGTGCCAGCAGTGCGGCAGGGGCTAACTATGGCTACACCTTC CASSAAGANYGYTF NA TRBJ1-2 NA TRBV2
TGTGCCAGCAGTCCCTCGACAGGGAATATAGCCAAAAACATTCAGTACTTC CASSPSTGNIAKNIQYF NA TRBJ2-4 TRBD1 TRBV2
TGTGCCAGCAGCCAATTGGGACTAGCGGGAGCGAACACCGGGGAGCTGTTTTTT CASSQLGLAGANTGELFF NA TRBJ2-2 TRBD2 TRBV14
TGCGCCAGCAGCTTGGCGGGCAGGGAGGACGGCTACACCTTC CASSLAGREDGYTF NA TRBJ1-2 NA TRBV5-1
TGTGCCAGCAGCTTGTGGGTCAGACAGACATTCAATGAGCAGTTCTTC CASSLWVRQTFNEQFF NA TRBJ2-1 NA TRBV7-3
TGCGCCAGCAACCGGGACAGTGAGTGGGGGGTTGAAAAACTGTTTTTT CASNRDSEWGVEKLFF NA TRBJ1-4 TRBD1 TRBV10-1
TGCAGCGTTACGTGGGGGTACTATGGCTACACCTTC CSVTWGYYGYTF NA TRBJ1-2 NA TRBV29-1
TGTGCCAGCAGCTCCTCCGGGGCCGGGGATGAGCAGTTCTTC CASSSSGAGDEQFF NA TRBJ2-1 NA TRBV7-6
TGTGCCGGACGGTGGGGGGCCTACGGAGGCGAGCAGTACTTC CAGRWGAYGGEQYF NA TRBJ2-7 NA TRBV30
TGTGCCAGCAGCGAGGGACTACTACCCACAGATACGCAGTATTTT CASSEGLLPTDTQYF NA TRBJ2-3 TRBD2 TRBV11-2
TGTGCCAGTAGTACCCGGGAGAGGGGGTTCCAAGAGACCCAGTACTTC CASSTRERGFQETQYF once TRBJ2-5 NA TRBV19
TGTGCCAGCAGTCCGGGACAGTTTTACAATGAGCAGTTCTTC CASSPGQFYNEQFF NA TRBJ2-1 TRBD1 TRBV27
TGTGCCAGCAGCTTGAGGGGGGCTGAAGCTTTCTTT CASSLRGAEAFF NA TRBJ1-1 NA TRBV7-9
TGTGCCAGCAGCCAAACAGGGAACACCGGGGAGCTGTTTTTT CASSQTGNTGELFF NA TRBJ2-2 NA TRBV14
TGTGCCATCAGTGGGGTAAAAGTTGGTGGCTACACCTTC CAISGVKVGGYTF NA TRBJ1-2 NA TRBV10-3
TGCGCCAGCAGTCTTAGCGCAGCGAACACCGGGGAGCTGTTTTTT CASSLSAANTGELFF NA TRBJ2-2 NA TRBV5-1
TGTGCCAGCAGCCGCGGGGGCTTCAATCGGCCTGAGACCCAGTACTTC CASSRGGFNRPETQYF NA TRBJ2-5 NA TRBV25-1
TGTGCCACCAGCAGTGGGGTCGGCGGGCTACGGGGCGAGCAGTACTTC CATSSGVGGLRGEQYF few TRBJ2-7 NA TRBV15
TGTGCCAGCAGCTTATCCATGAGCTCCTACAATGAGCAGTTCTTC CASSLSMSSYNEQFF NA TRBJ2-1 NA TRBV7-3
TGTGCCAGCACGAGAGCGGAGATCACAGATACGCAGTATTTT CASTRAEITDTQYF NA TRBJ2-3 NA TRBV2
TGTGCCAGCAGTGATTCGGGACTCGACCGCTACACCTTC CASSDSGLDRYTF NA TRBJ1-2 NA TRBV6-1
TGTGCCAGCAGCTCGGTAATGAACACTGAAGCTTTCTTT CASSSVMNTEAFF once TRBJ1-1 NA TRBV5-6
TGCGCCAGCAGCTTAGGCGGGGCTCGCACAGATACGCAGTATTTT CASSLGGARTDTQYF NA TRBJ2-3 NA TRBV5-1
TGCGCCAGCAGCTTGGACTTGATCTACGAGCAGTACTTC CASSLDLIYEQYF NA TRBJ2-7 NA TRBV5-1
TGTGCCAGCAGTTCTACTACAGGGGGCTGGTCTGAAAAACTGTTTTTT CASSSTTGGWSEKLFF few TRBJ1-4 TRBD1 TRBV6-5
TGTGCCAGTCGCGCCGGCGAGAGGGCTGGGGCCAACGTCCTGACTTTC CASRAGERAGANVLTF NA TRBJ2-6 NA TRBV27
TGCAGCGCGACGTTTGAGGGGGGCCATAGCAATCAGCCCCAGCATTTT CSATFEGGHSNQPQHF NA TRBJ1-5 NA TRBV29-1
TGCGCCAGCAGTGAGAGCAAGGGGGCCTTGGCCCAGTACTTC CASSESKGALAQYF NA TRBJ2-5 TRBD1 TRBV10-2
TGTGCCAGCAGCCCGGACAGGAGGGAGACCCAGTACTTC CASSPDRRETQYF once TRBJ2-5 TRBD1 TRBV6-6
TGCGCCAGCAGCTTGGTCCTAGCGGGAAGCACAGATACGCAGTATTTT CASSLVLAGSTDTQYF NA TRBJ2-3 TRBD2 TRBV5-1
TGTGCCAGCAGCTTATACGGGACGCCGTATAGCAATCAGCCCCAGCATTTT CASSLYGTPYSNQPQHF NA TRBJ1-5 NA TRBV7-2
TGTGCCAGCAGCTCCTTAGGGGGACAGAACACTGAAGCTTTCTTT CASSSLGGQNTEAFF NA TRBJ1-1 NA TRBV6-1